Reported below is one TCR beta chain. Its antigen is still unknown. One base away there is no much larger clone; base qualities are not given. Compared with germline, V lacks 4 bases and J lacks 5 bases; bases without a gene match: 8. Taken from cysteine to phenylalanine, the CDR3 has 16 residues. The sequence is cut down to CDR3 DNA, 48 bases in frame from base 1. Based on the germline V gene, the CDR1 and CDR2 sequences are SGHDT and YYEEEE. The library was generated by the immunoSEQ multiplex PCR assay. High-throughput TCR-beta CDR3 sequencing of genomic DNA from most patients was performed by Adaptive Biotechnologies. The original pipeline was this. Adaptive's ImmunoSEQ software supplied the TCR sequencing data for 15 to 20 patients, while MiXCR and VDJtools were used to process a few other patients. CDR3 nucleotide sequences shared between donor and recipient were removed because their origin could not be assigned. Alloreactive clones required at least 2-fold expansion over unstimulated cells and minimum CFSE-low frequency of 0.002% (template counts) or 0.001% (read counts). Clones were considered mappable if detected in sequenced pre-transplant spleen, lymph node, or MLR CFSE-low populations of the donor or recipient. The cumulative frequency of alloreactive clones was calculated as a percentage of all sequences, weighted by copy number. Entries here come from immuneACCESS through TCRdb and include only in-frame sequences with V and J called. Some clones fail to appear in such tables; in the studies checked, an unresolved V gene covers under half of the shortfall, and the cause of the remainder is unknown. V, J and clone size are taken as reported in that table, and D and trimming were inferred from the DNA itself. This sample comprises 20,000 or so clones, approximately 92% of them detected only once. The top ten constitute 1.9% of the sample.

Blood samples were collected up to 4 times in the first month after transplant and then at least monthly when available. The data belong to a study of graft-versus-host responses after intestinal transplantation (dated by TCRdb to the early 2020s). In the study overall: The transplants that recipients received were multivisceral, liver-intestinal, or isolated intestinal. Of the 20 to 30 intestinal transplant recipients enrolled in the cohort, one of whom was a retransplant, a few patients without pretransplant specimens were excluded. Every recipient was given anti-thymocyte globulin induction, followed by approximately three years of maintenance tacrolimus and steroids. Graft-versus-host and host-versus-graft alloreactive T cell clones were tracked in the graft, circulation and bone marrow after intestinal transplantation using bulk TCR-beta CDR3 sequencing. Rather than being sequenced by the commercial service, samples from a few later patients were sequenced in-house on an Illumina MiSeq and processed with MiXCR. To identify alloreactive clones, pre-transplant mixed lymphocyte reaction products were sequenced and then compared with unstimulated pre-transplant donor and recipient T cells. A peak of at least 4% donor T cells among recipient peripheral blood mononuclear cells was the definition used for donor T cell macrochimerism. General study outcomes and caveats: Early after transplant, declines in HvG clones were associated with peak levels of circulating GvH clones. Conclusions were limited by the relatively low number and heterogeneity of intestinal transplant patients. In patients with donor T cell macrochimerism, the allografts had high GvH to HvG T cell clonal ratios. GvH clones were found in recipient bone marrow, and some of the GvH clones appeared earlier in ileal mucosa or blood, which is consistent with an intestinal mucosal origin.

The chain employs TRBV5-6 and TRBJ2-3; TRBD1 agrees with 12 junctional bases. The sample consisted of PBMCs, taken less than 400 days after transplant. The receptor was isolated from a human patient who received an intestinal transplant, so some T cells may come from the graft donor. The DNA sequence follows: TGTGCCAGCAGCGGAGGGACAGGGGGCGCGGGAGATACGCAGTATTTT. Translation gives CASSGGTGGAGDTQYF.